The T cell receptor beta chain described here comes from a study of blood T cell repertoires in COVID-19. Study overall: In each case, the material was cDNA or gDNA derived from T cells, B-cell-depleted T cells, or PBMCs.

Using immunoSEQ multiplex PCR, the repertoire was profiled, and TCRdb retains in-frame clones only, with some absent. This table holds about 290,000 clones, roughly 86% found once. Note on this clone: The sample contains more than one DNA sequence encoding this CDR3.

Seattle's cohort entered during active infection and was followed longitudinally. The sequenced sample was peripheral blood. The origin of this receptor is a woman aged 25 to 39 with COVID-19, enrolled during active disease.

The CDR3 loop reads CASSSAGLADIQYF. Here the CDR3 DNA reads TGTGCCAGCAGCTCCGCGGGACTCGCAGACATTCAGTACTTC. This chain joins TRBV7-9 and TRBJ2-4, with D perhaps TRBD2 (6 bases). The CDR3 has 14 residues. Looked up from germline, CDR1 is SEHNR and CDR2 is FQNEAQ (reference sequence). V shed 4 bases and J shed 8 bases, with 15 bases lying between them.